The 13 T cell receptor beta chains presented below share a single source sample, sequenced in a study of T cells after yellow fever vaccination (dated by TCRdb to between 2018 and 2020). Library construction relied on 5' RACE. Sequencing relied on an Illumina NovaSeq 6000. TCRdb reworked the public reads: Q25 trimming with fastp, MiXCR clone assembly, productive beta chains retained. Each CDR3 protein appears once, grouped with its most common genes and DNA. Present in this sample are 350,000 to 450,000 distinct CDR3 sequences, about 19% of which were seen just once. The top ten constitute 15% to 20% of the sample. What the treatment or condition label conveys for this sample: live attenuated yellow fever vaccine strain. The material was PBMCs, obtained before the yellow fever booster vaccination. The receptor set was obtained from a man younger than 30 who received the YFV17D yellow fever vaccine.

CDR3 DNA sequence: TGTGCCAGCAGCTATACAGGGGAGCATTGGGTCGACGAGCAGTACTTC. It is translated as CASSYTGEHWVDEQYF. The genes are TRBV5-6 and TRBJ2-7, with TRBD1 identical over 7 bases. Looked up from germline, CDR1 is SGHDT and CDR2 is YYEEEE. V was clipped by 3 bases and J by 5 bases; unmatched bases: 14. This CDR3 has 16 amino acids.

This clonotype was found a few times. The V call is TRBV4-2, the J call TRBJ1-3; the match to TRBD1 covers 7 bases. Trimming at V came to 4 bases and at J to 1 base, leaving 10 bases not matched to a gene. Looked up from germline, CDR1 is LGHNA and CDR2 is YNFKEQ. This CDR3 is built from 17 residues. This chain's CDR3 is CASSLEGQTISGNTIYF. DNA of the CDR3: TGTGCCAGCAGCCTAGAGGGACAGACGATTTCTGGAAACACCATATATTTT.

CDR3 bases: TGCAGTGCTAGAGATTTCCAAGACAGTAATCAGCCCCAGCATTTT. This translates into CSARDFQDSNQPQHF. The rearrangement links TRBV20-1 to TRBJ1-5, with a weak D call TRBD1 (5 bases). CDR1 and CDR2 (germline): DFQATT, SNEGSKA (reference sequence). CDR3 length: 15 residues. Trimming removed 0 bases at V and 4 bases at J, with 13 bases between.

Only a few counts were recorded for this clonotype. This chain joins TRBV7-2 and TRBJ2-5; possibly TRBD2 for D (5 bases). Germline assignment: CDR1 SGHTA and CDR2 FQGNSA. The CDR3 has 14 amino acids. Trimming shortened V by 1 base and J by 4 bases, and 10 bases separated the two germline ends. Here the CDR3 DNA reads TGTGCCAGCAGCTTAGACTACAGCGGAGAGACCCAGTACTTC. The encoded protein is CASSLDYSGETQYF.

The table lists this clonotype with a few counts. This sequence joins TRBV9 and TRBJ2-2; TRBD1 agrees at 11 bases. This CDR3 is 16 amino acids long. The trim removed 1 base at V and 3 bases at J, leaving 2 bases unmatched. Germline CDR1 reads SGDLS; CDR2 reads YYNGEE. This chain's CDR3 is CASSVWDRGYTGELFF. The DNA of the CDR3 is TGTGCCAGCAGCGTATGGGACAGGGGGTACACCGGGGAGCTGTTTTTT.

This chain joins TRBV2 and TRBJ2-7; TRBD2 might be the D (5 bases). The germline V gene has CDR1 SNHLY and CDR2 FYNNEI. V was pared by 6 bases and J by 1 base, with 10 bases between. The length of the CDR3 is 13 residues. The CDR3 protein is CASRSGHSYEQYV. CDR3 bases: TGTGCCAGCAGGAGCGGCCATTCCTACGAGCAGTACGTC.

This chain joins TRBV7-2 and TRBJ2-3; 9 nucleotides agree with TRBD2. V dropped 5 bases and J dropped 7; count of bases not matched to a gene: 22. The V gene's germline CDR1 is SGHTA and CDR2 FQGNSA. The CDR3 is made up of 19 amino acids. The CDR3 DNA sequence: TGTGCCAGCAGCGAACAGGGGACTAGCAGGGAACTTTCAACATATACGCAGTATTTT. Translated, it gives CASSEQGTSRELSTYTQYF.

This clonotype was detected only a few times. The rearrangement uses TRBV5-6 and TRBJ2-3, with unresolved D. V was clipped by 1 base and J by 5 bases, with 11 bases between them. The CDR3 is 14 residues long. Germline CDR1 is SGHDT and CDR2 is YYEEEE. CDR3 nucleotides: TGTGCCAGCAGCTTGTGGTTAGTCCGAGATACGCAGTATTTT. It yields the protein CASSLWLVRDTQYF.

The J gene is TRBJ2-7, the V gene TRBV6-2 or TRBV6-3, with D perhaps TRBD1 (5 bases). The V end lost 8 bases, the J end lost 2 bases, and 19 bases lay between the germline ends. Germline V gene lookup returns CDR1 MNHEY and CDR2 SVGEGT. The CDR3 has 15 amino acids. This CDR3 is CASLIGQGMTYEQYF. Written as DNA, the CDR3 is TGTGCCAGCCTGATTGGGCAGGGCATGACCTACGAGCAGTACTTC.

This clonotype was recorded a few times. The J gene is TRBJ1-6, the V gene TRBV20-1; TRBD1 is a possible D gene (6 bases). The V gene's germline CDR1 is DFQATT and CDR2 SNEGSKA (reference sequence). Trimming removed 6 bases at V and 6 bases at J, with 9 bases between. The CDR3 totals 12 residues. CDR3 in DNA: TGCAGTGCCATAGGGGGTAATTCACCCCTCCACTTT. Amino acid sequence: CSAIGGNSPLHF.

This clonotype has only a few counts. J is TRBJ2-3 and V is TRBV7-3, with 15 bases lining up with TRBD2. The CDR3 runs 15 residues. The trim removed 5 bases at V and 6 bases at J, leaving 3 bases unmatched. Looked up from germline, CDR1 is SGHTA and CDR2 is FQGTGA. The CDR3, as DNA: TGTGCCAGCAGCATCGGGACTAGCGGGGGGGATACGCAGTATTTT. Protein sequence: CASSIGTSGGDTQYF.

The genes are TRBV6-5 and TRBJ1-2; D is undetermined. This CDR3 spans 13 amino acids. V lost 6 bases to trimming and J lost 4 bases, with 12 bases between them. Germline CDR1 is MNHEY and CDR2 is SVGAGI. The DNA of the CDR3 is TGTGCCAGCAGCCAACAGCTAACCTATGGCTACACCTTC. Translating gives CASSQQLTYGYTF.

This clonotype came up a few times. The chain uses TRBV6-5 and TRBJ2-5; D is uncertain. V was trimmed by 4 bases and J by 5 bases, leaving 11 bases between them. Germline values: CDR1 MNHEY, CDR2 SVGAGI. The CDR3 extends over 13 amino acids. The CDR3 is CASSSRMRETQYF. CDR3 DNA sequence: TGTGCCAGCAGTTCCAGAATGCGGGAGACCCAGTACTTC.